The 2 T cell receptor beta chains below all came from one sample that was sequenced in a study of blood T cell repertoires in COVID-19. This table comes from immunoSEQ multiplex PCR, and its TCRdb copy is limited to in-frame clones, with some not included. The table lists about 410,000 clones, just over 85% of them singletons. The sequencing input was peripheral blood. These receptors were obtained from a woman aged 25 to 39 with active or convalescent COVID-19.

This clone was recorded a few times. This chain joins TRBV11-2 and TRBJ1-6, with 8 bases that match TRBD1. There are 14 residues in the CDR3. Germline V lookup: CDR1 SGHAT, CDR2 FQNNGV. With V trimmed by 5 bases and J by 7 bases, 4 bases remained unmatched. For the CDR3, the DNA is TGTGCCAGCAGCACAACAGGGGGGAATTCACCCCTCCACTTT. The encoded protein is CASSTTGGNSPLHF.

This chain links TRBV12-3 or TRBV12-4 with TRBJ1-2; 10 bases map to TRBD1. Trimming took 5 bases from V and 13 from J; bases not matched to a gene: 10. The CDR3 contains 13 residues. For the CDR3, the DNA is TGTGCCAGCAGTCCCGGGACAGGGGCCCGAGGCACCTTC. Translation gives CASSPGTGARGTF.